The T cell receptor beta chain described here comes from a study of blood T cell repertoires in COVID-19. Per the authors' pipeline: Estimation of nucleated cell counts relied on the amplification of reference gene primers. Profiled with immunoSEQ multiplex PCR; TCRdb holds only in-frame clones, not every one. The V and J calls and clone size come from that table; D and trimming were worked out from the DNA. The sample includes some 120,000 clones, 70% to 85% of them seen just once. CDR3 length: 17 residues. V gave up 4 bases and J gave up 0 bases; unmatched junction bases: 10. Germline V gives CDR1 LGHDT, CDR2 YNNKEL (reference sequence).

This chain connects TRBV3-1 (or the pseudogene TRBV3-2) to TRBJ2-3, with 7 positions matching TRBD2. Sequencing was carried out using peripheral blood. The sequence came from a woman aged 45-65 years with acute or convalescent COVID-19. In nucleotides, the CDR3 is TGTGCCAGCAGCCCCTACCAAAGCGGGGCAAGCACAGATACGCAGTATTTT. Translating gives CASSPYQSGASTDTQYF.